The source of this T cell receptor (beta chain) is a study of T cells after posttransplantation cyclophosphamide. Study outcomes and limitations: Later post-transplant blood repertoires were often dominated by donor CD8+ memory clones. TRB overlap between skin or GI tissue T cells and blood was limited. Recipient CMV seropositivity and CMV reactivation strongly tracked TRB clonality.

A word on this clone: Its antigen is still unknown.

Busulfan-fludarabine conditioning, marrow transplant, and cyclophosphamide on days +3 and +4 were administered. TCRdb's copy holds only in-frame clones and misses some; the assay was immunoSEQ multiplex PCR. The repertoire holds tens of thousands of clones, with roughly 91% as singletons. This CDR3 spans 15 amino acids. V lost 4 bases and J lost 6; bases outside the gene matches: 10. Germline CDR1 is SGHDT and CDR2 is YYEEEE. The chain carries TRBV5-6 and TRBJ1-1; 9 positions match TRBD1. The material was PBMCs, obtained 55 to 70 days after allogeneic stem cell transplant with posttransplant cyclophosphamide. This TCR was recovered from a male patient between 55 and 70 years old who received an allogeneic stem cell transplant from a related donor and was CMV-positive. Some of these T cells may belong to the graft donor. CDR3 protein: CASSPTGTGKAEAFF. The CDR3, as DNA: TGTGCCAGCAGCCCAACCGGGACAGGGAAGGCTGAAGCTTTCTTT.